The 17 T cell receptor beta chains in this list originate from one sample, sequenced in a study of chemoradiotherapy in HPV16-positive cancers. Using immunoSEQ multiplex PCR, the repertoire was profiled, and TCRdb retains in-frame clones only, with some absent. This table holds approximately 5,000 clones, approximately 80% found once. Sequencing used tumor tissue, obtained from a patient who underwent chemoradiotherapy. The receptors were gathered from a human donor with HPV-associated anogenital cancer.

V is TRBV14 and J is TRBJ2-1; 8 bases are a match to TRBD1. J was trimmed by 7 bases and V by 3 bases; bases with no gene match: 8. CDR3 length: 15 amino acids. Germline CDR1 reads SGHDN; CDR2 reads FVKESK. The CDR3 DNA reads TGTGCCAGCAGCCAGGGACAGGTAAATTGGAATGAGCAGTTCTTC. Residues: CASSQGQVNWNEQFF. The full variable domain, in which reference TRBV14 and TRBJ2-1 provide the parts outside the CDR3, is EAGVTQFPSHSVIEKGQTVTLRCDPISGHDNLYWYRRVMGKEIKFLLHFVKESKQDESGMPNNRFLAERTGGTYSTLKVQPAELEDSGVYFCASSQGQVNWNEQFFGPGTRLTVL.

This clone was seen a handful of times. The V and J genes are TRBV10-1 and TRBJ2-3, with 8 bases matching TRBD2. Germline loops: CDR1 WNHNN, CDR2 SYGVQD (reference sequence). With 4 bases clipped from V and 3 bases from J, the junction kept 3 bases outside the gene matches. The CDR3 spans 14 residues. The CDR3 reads CASSAGGGTDTQYF. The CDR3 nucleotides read TGCGCCAGCAGTGCCGGCGGGGGGACAGATACGCAGTATTTT.

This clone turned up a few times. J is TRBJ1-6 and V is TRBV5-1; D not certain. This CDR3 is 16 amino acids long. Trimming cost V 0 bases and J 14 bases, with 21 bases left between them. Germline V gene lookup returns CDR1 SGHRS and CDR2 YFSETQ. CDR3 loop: CASSLETALGSGTLHF. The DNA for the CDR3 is TGCGCCAGCAGCTTGGAAACAGCCCTCGGATCTGGGACCCTCCACTTT.

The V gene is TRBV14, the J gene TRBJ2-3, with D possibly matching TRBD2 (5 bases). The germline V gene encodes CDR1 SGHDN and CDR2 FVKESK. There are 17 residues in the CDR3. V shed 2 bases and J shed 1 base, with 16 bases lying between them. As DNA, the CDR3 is TGTGCCAGCAGCCAACCCTCCGGGGTTTGGGGCACAGATACGCAGTATTTT. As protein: CASSQPSGVWGTDTQYF.

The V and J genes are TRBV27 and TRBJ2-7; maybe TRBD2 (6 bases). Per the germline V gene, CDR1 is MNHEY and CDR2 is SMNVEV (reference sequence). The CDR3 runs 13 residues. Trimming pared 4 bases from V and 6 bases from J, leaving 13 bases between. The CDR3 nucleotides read TGTGCCAGCAGTTCGGGGGTCCTTGGCGAGCAGTACTTC. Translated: CASSSGVLGEQYF.

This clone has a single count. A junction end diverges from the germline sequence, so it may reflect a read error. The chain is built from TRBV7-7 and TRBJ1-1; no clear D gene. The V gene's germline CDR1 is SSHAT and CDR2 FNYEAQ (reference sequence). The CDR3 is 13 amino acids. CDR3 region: CASSAKRDTEAFF. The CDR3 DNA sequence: TGTGCTAGCAGCGCGAAGAGAGACACTGAAGCTTTCTTT.

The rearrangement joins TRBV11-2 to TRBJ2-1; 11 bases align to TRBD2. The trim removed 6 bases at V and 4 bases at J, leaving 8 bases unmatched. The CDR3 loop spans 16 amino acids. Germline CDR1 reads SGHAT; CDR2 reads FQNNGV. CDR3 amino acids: CASSNLGTSGYNEQFF. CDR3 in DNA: TGTGCCAGCAGTAACCTCGGGACTAGCGGTTACAATGAGCAGTTCTTC. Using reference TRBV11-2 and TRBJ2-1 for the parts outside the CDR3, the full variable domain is EAGVAQSPRYKIIEKRQSVAFWCNPISGHATLYWYQQILGQGPKLLIQFQNNGVVDDSQLPKDRFSAERLKGVDSTLKIQPAKLEDSAVYLCASSNLGTSGYNEQFFGPGTRLTVL.

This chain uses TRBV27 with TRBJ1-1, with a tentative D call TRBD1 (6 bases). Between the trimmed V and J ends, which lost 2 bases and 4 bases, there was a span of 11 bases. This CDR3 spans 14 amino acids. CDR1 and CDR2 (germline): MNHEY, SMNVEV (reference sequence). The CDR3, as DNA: TGTGCCAGCAGTTTAGCCAGGGGCGCCACTGAAGCTTTCTTT. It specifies CASSLARGATEAFF.

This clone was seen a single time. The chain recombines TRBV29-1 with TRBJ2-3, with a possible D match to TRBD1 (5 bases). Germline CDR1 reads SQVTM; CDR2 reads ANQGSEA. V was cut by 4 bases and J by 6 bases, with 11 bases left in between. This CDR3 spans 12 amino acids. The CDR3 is CSVGGKGDTQYF. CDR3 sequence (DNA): TGCAGCGTTGGCGGCAAGGGGGATACGCAGTATTTT.

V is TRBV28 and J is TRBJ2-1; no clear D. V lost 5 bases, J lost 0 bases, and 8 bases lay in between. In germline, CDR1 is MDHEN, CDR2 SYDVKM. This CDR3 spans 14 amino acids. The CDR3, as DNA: TGTGCCAGCAGTCCTCCGTCCTCCTACAATGAGCAGTTCTTC. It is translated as CASSPPSSYNEQFF.

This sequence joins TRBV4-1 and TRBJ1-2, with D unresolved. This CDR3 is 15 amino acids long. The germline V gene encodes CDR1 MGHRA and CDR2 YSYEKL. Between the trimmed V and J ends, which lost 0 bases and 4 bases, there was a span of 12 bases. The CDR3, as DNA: TGCGCCAGCAGCCAAGATAGTTCGGGGTTCTATGGCTACACCTTC. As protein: CASSQDSSGFYGYTF.

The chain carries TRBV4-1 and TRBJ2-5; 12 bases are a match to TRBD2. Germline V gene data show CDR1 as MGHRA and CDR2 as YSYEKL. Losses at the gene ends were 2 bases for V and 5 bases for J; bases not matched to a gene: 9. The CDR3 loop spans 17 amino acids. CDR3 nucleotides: TGCGCCAGCAGCCAACAAGGACTAGCGGGGTTCCGGGAGACCCAGTACTTC. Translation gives CASSQQGLAGFRETQYF.

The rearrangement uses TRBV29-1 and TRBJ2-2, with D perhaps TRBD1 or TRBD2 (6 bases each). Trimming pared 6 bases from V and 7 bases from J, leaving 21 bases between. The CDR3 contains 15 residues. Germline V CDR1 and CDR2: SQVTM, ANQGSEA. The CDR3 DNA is TGCAGCGTCGACTCAGCCGGGGGCCGGGGCGGGGAGCTGTTTTTT. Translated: CSVDSAGGRGGELFF.

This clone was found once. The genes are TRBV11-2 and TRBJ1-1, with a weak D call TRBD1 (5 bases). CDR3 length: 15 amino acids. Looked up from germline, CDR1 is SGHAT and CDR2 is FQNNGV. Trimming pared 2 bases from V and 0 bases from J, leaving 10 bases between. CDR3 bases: TGTGCCAGCAGCTTACGGACATCCTTGAACACTGAAGCTTTCTTT. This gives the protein CASSLRTSLNTEAFF.

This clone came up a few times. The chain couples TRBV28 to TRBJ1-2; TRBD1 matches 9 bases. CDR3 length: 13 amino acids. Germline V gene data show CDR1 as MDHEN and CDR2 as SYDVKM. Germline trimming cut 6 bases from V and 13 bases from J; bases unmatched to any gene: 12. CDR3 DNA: TGTGCCAGCAGGTACCACCGGGACAGGGTCGTCACCTTC. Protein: CASRYHRDRVVTF.

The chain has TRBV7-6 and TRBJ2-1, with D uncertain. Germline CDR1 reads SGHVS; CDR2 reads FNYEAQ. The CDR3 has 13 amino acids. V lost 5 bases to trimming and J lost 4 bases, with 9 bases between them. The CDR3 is CASSPGSYNEQFF. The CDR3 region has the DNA TGTGCCAGCAGCCCTGGCTCTTACAATGAGCAGTTCTTC.

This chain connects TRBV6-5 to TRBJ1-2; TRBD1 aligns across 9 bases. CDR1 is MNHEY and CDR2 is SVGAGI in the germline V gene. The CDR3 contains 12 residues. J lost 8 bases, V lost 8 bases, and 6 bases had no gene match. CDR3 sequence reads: CASSGQGKGYTF. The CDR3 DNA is TGTGCCAGCTCGGGACAGGGCAAAGGCTACACCTTC.